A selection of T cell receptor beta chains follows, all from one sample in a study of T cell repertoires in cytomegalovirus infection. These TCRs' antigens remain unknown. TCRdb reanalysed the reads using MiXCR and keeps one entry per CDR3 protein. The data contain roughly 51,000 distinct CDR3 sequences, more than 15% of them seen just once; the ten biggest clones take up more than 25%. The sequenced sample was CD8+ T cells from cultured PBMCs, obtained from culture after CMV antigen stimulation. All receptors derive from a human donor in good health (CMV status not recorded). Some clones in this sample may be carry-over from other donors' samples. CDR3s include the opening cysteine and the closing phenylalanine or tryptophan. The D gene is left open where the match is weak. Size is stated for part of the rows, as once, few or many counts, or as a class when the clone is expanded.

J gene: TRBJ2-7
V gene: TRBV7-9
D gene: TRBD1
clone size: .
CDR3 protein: CASSSGTGGLEGPYEQYF
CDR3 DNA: TGTGCCAGCAGTTCCGGGACAGGGGGGTTGGAGGGACCCTACGAGCAGTACTTC

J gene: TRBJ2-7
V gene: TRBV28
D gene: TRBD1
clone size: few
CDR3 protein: CASSLLETGVSYEQYF
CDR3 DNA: TGTGCCAGCAGTTTACTGGAGACAGGGGTCTCCTACGAGCAGTACTTC

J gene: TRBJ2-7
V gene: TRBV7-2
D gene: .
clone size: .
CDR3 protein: CASSLYNNEQYF
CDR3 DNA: TGTGCCAGCAGTTTATACAACAACGAGCAGTACTTC

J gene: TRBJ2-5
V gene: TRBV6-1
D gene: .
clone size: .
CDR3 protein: CASSDREGETQYF
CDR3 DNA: TGTGCCAGCAGTGACAGGGAAGGGGAGACCCAGTACTTC

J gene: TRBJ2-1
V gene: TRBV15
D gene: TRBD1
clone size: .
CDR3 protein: CATSREFVIRTGGNNEQFF
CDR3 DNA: TGTGCCACCAGCAGAGAATTTGTAATCAGGACAGGGGGAAACAATGAGCAGTTCTTC

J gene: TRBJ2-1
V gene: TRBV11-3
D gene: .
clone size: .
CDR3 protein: CASSLRGGNEQFF
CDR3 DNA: TGTGCCAGCAGCTTAAGAGGGGGGAATGAGCAGTTCTTC

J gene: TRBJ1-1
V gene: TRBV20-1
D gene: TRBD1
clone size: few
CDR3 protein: CSALRGPAFF
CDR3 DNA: TGCAGTGCTCTCAGGGGGCCAGCTTTCTTT

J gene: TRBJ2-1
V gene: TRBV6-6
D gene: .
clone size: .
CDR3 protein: CASSYSRNEQFF
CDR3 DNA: TGTGCCAGCAGTTACTCGCGCAATGAGCAGTTCTTC

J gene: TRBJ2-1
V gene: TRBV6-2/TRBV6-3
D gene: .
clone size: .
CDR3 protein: CASSGGRRPYNEQFF
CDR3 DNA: TGTGCCAGCAGTGGGGGACGTCGACCTTACAATGAGCAGTTCTTC

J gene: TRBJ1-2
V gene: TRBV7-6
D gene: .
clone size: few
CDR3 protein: CASSPRPKNYGYTF
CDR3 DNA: TGTGCCAGCAGCCCAAGACCGAAAAACTATGGCTACACCTTC

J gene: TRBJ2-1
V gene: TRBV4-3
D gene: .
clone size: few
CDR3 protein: CASSQEGGTYNEQFF
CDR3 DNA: TGCGCCAGCAGCCAAGAGGGGGGAACCTACAATGAGCAGTTCTTC

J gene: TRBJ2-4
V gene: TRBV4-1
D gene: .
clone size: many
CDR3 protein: CASSQDAAGSYAIQYF
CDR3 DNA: TGCGCCAGCAGCCAAGACGCGGCGGGGTCTTACGCCATTCAGTACTTC

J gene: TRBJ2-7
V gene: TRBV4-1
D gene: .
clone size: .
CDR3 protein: CASSPVAGSYEQYF
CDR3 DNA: TGCGCCAGCAGCCCCGTCGCGGGTTCCTACGAGCAGTACTTC

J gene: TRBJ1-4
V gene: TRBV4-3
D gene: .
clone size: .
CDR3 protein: CASSQWDGTNEKLFF
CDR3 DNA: TGCGCCAGCAGCCAATGGGACGGGACTAATGAAAAACTGTTTTTT

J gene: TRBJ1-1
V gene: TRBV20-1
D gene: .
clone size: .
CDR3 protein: CSARPGTTEAFF
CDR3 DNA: TGCAGTGCTAGGCCAGGGACCACTGAAGCTTTCTTT

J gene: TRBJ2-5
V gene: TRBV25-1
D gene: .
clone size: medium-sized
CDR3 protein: CARYGSRAQYF
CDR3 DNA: TGTGCCAGATACGGTTCGCGGGCCCAGTACTTC

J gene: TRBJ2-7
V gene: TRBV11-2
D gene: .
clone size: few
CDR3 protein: CASSSPGEEKFSYEQYF
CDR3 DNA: TGTGCCAGCAGCTCGCCCGGGGAGGAGAAATTTTCCTACGAGCAGTACTTC

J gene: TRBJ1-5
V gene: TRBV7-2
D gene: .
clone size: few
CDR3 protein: CASSFLGQPQHF
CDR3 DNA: TGTGCCAGCAGCTTTCTAGGCCAGCCCCAGCATTTT

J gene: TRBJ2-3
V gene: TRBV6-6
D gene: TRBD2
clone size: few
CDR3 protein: CASNRGGTDTQYF
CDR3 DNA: TGTGCCAGCAATCGGGGGGGCACAGATACGCAGTATTTT

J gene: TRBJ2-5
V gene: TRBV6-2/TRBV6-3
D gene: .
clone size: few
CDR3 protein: CASSLGGGGETQYF
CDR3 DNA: TGTGCCAGCAGCTTAGGCGGAGGGGGAGAGACCCAGTACTTC

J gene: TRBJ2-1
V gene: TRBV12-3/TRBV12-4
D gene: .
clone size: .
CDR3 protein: CASRTGTDYNEQFF
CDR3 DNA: TGTGCCAGCAGGACCGGGACGGACTACAATGAGCAGTTCTTC

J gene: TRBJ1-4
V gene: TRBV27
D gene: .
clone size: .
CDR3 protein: CASSLSGLGTEKLFF
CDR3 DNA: TGTGCCAGCAGTTTATCGGGGTTGGGGACTGAAAAACTGTTTTTT

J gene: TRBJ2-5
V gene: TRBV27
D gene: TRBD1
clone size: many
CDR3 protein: CASKKTGGWGETQYF
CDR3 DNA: TGTGCCAGCAAAAAGACAGGGGGCTGGGGGGAGACCCAGTACTTC

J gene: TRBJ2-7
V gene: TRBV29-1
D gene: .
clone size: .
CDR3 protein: CSVELKGPYEQYF
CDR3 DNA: TGCAGCGTTGAGTTGAAGGGGCCCTACGAGCAGTACTTC

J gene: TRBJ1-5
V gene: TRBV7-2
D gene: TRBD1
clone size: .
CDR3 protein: CASSLNRGTGKYSNQPQHF
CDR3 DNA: TGTGCCAGCAGCTTAAACCGAGGGACAGGGAAATATAGCAATCAGCCCCAGCATTTT

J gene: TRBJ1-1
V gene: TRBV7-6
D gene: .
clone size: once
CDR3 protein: CASSPRPGRENTEAFF
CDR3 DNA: TGTGCCAGCAGCCCGCGACCAGGGCGGGAGAACACTGAAGCTTTCTTT

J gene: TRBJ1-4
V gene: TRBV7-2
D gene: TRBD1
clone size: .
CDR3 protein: CASSLPGTAREKLFF
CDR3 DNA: TGTGCCAGCAGCCTCCCAGGGACAGCCAGGGAAAAACTGTTTTTT

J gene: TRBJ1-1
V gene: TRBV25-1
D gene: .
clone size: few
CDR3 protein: CASSGGTGSDTEAFF
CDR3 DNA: TGTGCCAGCAGTGGGGGGACGGGCAGTGACACTGAAGCTTTCTTT

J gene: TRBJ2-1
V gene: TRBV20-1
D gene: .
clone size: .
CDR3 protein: CSARDQGTEQFF
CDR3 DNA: TGCAGTGCAAGGGACCAGGGGACTGAGCAGTTCTTC

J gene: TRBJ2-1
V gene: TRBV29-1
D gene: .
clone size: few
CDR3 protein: CSVEVAVRGNEQFF
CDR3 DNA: TGCAGCGTTGAAGTGGCCGTCCGGGGGAATGAGCAGTTCTTC

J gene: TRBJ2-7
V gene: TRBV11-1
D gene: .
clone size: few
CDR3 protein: CASSSKLSYEQYF
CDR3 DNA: TGTGCCAGCAGCTCGAAGTTGTCCTACGAGCAGTACTTC

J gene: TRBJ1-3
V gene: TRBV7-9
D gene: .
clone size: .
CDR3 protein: CASSSDSSGNTIYF
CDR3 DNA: TGTGCCAGCAGCTCTGACTCCTCTGGAAACACCATATATTTT

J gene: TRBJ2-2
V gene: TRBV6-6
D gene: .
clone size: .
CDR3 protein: CASSSSNTGELFF
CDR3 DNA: TGTGCCAGCAGTTCGTCGAACACCGGGGAGCTGTTTTTT

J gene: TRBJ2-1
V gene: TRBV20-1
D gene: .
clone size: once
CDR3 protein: CSARDRYYNEQFF
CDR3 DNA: TGCAGTGCTAGGGACAGATACTACAATGAGCAGTTCTTC

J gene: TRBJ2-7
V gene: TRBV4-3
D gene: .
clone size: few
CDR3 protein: CASSQYWGSGEQYF
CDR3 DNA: TGCGCCAGCAGCCAATATTGGGGGTCTGGCGAGCAGTACTTC

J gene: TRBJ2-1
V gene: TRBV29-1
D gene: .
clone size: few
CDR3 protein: CSVTGPGDEQFF
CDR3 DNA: TGCAGCGTGACGGGACCAGGGGATGAGCAGTTCTTC

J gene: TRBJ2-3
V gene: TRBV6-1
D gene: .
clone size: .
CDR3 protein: CASSFGSAYRRGSDTQYF
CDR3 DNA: TGTGCCAGCAGCTTCGGTAGCGCCTACCGACGGGGCTCAGATACGCAGTATTTT

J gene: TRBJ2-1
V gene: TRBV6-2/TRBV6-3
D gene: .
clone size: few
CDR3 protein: CASKGWDNEQFF
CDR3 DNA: TGTGCCAGCAAAGGATGGGACAATGAGCAGTTCTTC

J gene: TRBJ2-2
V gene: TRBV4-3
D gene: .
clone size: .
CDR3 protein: CASSQPLTGNAGELFF
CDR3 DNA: TGCGCCAGCAGCCAACCGCTAACAGGGAACGCCGGGGAGCTGTTTTTT

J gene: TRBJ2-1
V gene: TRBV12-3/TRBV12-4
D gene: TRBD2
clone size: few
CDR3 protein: CASSTRAGGNNEQFF
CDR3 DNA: TGTGCCAGCAGCACTAGAGCGGGGGGTAACAATGAGCAGTTCTTC

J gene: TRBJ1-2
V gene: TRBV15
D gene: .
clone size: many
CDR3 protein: CATSSRQDNYGYTF
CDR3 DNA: TGTGCCACCAGCAGTCGACAGGATAACTATGGCTACACCTTC

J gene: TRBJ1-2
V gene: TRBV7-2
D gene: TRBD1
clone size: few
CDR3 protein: CASSFPGQHIYYGYTF
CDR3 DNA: TGTGCCAGCAGCTTCCCGGGACAGCATATCTACTATGGCTACACCTTC

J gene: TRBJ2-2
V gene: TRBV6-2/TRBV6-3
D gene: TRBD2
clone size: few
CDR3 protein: CASTRTSGTGELFF
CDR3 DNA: TGTGCCAGCACCAGGACTAGCGGCACCGGGGAGCTGTTTTTT

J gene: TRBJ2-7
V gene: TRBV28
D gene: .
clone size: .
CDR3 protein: CASRPPSAPYEQYF
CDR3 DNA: TGTGCCAGCAGACCGCCTAGCGCGCCCTACGAGCAGTACTTC

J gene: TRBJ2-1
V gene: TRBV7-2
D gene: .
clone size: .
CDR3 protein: CASSSPSGREQFF
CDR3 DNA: TGTGCCAGCAGCTCCCCTAGTGGCAGAGAGCAGTTCTTC

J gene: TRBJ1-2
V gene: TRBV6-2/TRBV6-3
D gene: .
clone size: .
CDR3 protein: CASSLLTTYGYTF
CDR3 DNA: TGTGCCAGCAGTTTGCTTACGACCTATGGCTACACCTTC

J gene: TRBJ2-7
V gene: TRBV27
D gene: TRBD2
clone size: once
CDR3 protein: CASSPQTSGRARSYEQYF
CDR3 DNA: TGTGCCAGCAGTCCCCAGACTAGCGGGAGGGCCAGGTCCTACGAGCAGTACTTC

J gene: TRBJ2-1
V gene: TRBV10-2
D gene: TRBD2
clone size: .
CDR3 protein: CASSESGREMYEQFF
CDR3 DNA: TGCGCCAGCAGTGAGAGCGGGAGAGAAATGTATGAGCAGTTCTTC

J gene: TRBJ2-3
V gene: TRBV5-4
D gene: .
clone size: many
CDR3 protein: CASSLAHSSTDTQYF
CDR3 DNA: TGTGCCAGCAGCTTGGCTCATTCTAGCACAGATACGCAGTATTTT

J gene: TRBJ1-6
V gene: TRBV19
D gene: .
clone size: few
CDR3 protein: CASSTERSVDSPLHF
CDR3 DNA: TGTGCCAGTAGTACCGAGAGGAGTGTGGATTCACCCCTCCACTTT

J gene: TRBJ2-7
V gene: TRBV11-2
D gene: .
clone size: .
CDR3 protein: CASSLVGRGYEQYF
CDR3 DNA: TGTGCCAGCAGCTTAGTAGGCAGGGGCTACGAGCAGTACTTC

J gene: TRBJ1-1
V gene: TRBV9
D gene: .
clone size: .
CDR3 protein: CASSATSNTEAFF
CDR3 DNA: TGTGCCAGCAGCGCTACATCGAACACTGAAGCTTTCTTT

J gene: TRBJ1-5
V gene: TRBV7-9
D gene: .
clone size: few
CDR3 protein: CASSLTDRGINQPQHF
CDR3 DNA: TGTGCCAGCAGCTTGACAGATAGGGGGATCAATCAGCCCCAGCATTTT

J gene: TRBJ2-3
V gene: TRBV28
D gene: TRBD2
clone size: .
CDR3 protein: CASSGVAGGFTDTQYF
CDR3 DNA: TGTGCCAGCAGTGGAGTAGCGGGAGGATTCACAGATACGCAGTATTTT

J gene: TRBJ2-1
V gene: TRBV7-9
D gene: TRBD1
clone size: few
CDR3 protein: CASSFPGQGDEQFF
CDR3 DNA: TGTGCCAGCAGCTTTCCGGGACAGGGGGATGAGCAGTTCTTC

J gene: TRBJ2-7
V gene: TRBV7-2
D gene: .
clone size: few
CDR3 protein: CASSSGPGRTYEQYF
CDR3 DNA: TGTGCCAGCAGCTCGGGCCCAGGGAGAACCTACGAGCAGTACTTC

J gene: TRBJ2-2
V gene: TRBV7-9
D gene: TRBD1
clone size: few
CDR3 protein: CASSLARVPDRGHFNTGELFF
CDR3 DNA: TGTGCCAGCAGCTTAGCGCGGGTGCCTGACAGGGGCCACTTTAACACCGGGGAGCTGTTTTTT

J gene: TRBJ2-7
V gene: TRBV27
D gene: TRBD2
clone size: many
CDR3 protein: CASRAASGGSYEQYF
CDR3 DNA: TGTGCCAGCAGGGCCGCTAGCGGGGGGAGTTACGAGCAGTACTTC

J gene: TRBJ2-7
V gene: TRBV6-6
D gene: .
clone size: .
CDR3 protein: CASSYSDTAVYEQYF
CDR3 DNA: TGTGCCAGCAGTTACTCGGATACGGCAGTCTACGAGCAGTACTTC